The 14 T cell receptor beta chains presented below share a single source sample, sequenced in a study of blood T cell repertoires in COVID-19. The assay was immunoSEQ multiplex PCR, and TCRdb's table has in-frame clones only and misses some. The sample records roughly 400,000 clones, 87% being singletons. The sample was PBMCs or T cells enriched from blood (not recorded which). The receptors were sampled from a woman between 45 and 60 years old who had recovered from COVID-19.

The chain has TRBV6-5 and TRBJ2-3; 15 nucleotides agree with TRBD2. The CDR3 is made up of 15 amino acids. V was clipped by 6 bases and J by 6 bases; unmatched bases: 4. Germline values: CDR1 MNHEY, CDR2 SVGAGI. The CDR3 region is CASSLGLAGGDTQYF. The CDR3 coding sequence is TGTGCCAGCAGCTTAGGACTAGCGGGGGGGGATACGCAGTATTTT.

J is TRBJ2-7 and V is TRBV2; 9 bases match TRBD1. The V segment lost 1 base and the J segment 4 bases; nucleotides outside the gene matches: 5. This CDR3 has 15 amino acids. CDR1 and CDR2 (germline): SNHLY, FYNNEI. The CDR3 bases are TGTGCCAGCAGTGAAGTACAGGGGGCGGGGTACGAGCAGTACTTC. This translates into CASSEVQGAGYEQYF.

The rearrangement uses TRBV3-1 (or the pseudogene TRBV3-2) and TRBJ2-3; 13 bases are shared with TRBD2. Germline assignment: CDR1 LGHDT and CDR2 YNNKEL (reference sequence). The CDR3 is made up of 17 amino acids. The V and J ends lost 7 bases and 0 bases, in that order; junction bases with no gene match: 7. For the CDR3, the DNA is TGTGCCAGCACAAGGACTAGCGGGGGCACTAGCACAGATACGCAGTATTTT. Translation gives CASTRTSGGTSTDTQYF.

V and J are TRBV6-5 and TRBJ1-5, with D unresolved. The germline V gene encodes CDR1 MNHEY and CDR2 SVGAGI. With 4 bases removed from V and 1 base from J, the gap between germline ends came to 5 bases. There are 13 residues in the CDR3. CDR3 protein: CASSSGSNQPQHF. The CDR3 DNA is TGTGCCAGCAGTTCGGGGAGCAATCAGCCCCAGCATTTT.

This clone was observed a few times. The chain has TRBV15 and TRBJ2-5; D gene unclear. V lost 3 bases and J 5 bases, leaving 13 bases between the germline ends. This CDR3 region has 14 residues. Germline lookup yields CDR1 LNHNV and CDR2 YYDKDF (reference sequence). CDR3 nucleotide sequence: TGTGCCACCAGCAGTGTTTTAATCGGGGAGACCCAGTACTTC. Translation: CATSSVLIGETQYF.

The J gene is TRBJ1-5, the V gene TRBV28, with 8 bases identical to TRBD1. Looked up from germline, CDR1 is MDHEN and CDR2 is SYDVKM. CDR3 length: 17 amino acids. The J segment lost 2 bases and the V segment lost 2 bases, leaving 8 bases of the junction unmatched. CDR3 DNA sequence: TGTGCCAGCAGTTTAAGGCAGGGGGCTCGGGGCAATCAGCCCCAGCATTTT. Residues: CASSLRQGARGNQPQHF.

The genes are TRBV5-1 and TRBJ1-1; D is ambiguous. Germline V lookup: CDR1 SGHRS, CDR2 YFSETQ. Trimming removed 1 base at V and 3 bases at J, with 16 bases between. This CDR3 spans 16 amino acids. CDR3 sequence (DNA): TGCGCCAGCAGCTTGCGCTTGCCTACAGTCCACACTGAAGCTTTCTTT. It is translated as CASSLRLPTVHTEAFF.

The chain combines TRBV28 with TRBJ1-6; 9 bases fit TRBD1. After removal of 6 bases from V and 5 bases from J, the junction contained 8 bases not matched to a gene. The CDR3 covers 16 residues. CDR1 is MDHEN, CDR2 SYDVKM, per germline. In DNA, the CDR3 is TGTGCCAGCAGGTCACCCGGGGACAGGGATAATTCACCCCTCCACTTT. It specifies CASRSPGDRDNSPLHF.

V and J are TRBV7-2 and TRBJ1-3; D is possibly TRBD1 (5 bases). Trimming removed 8 bases at V and 1 base at J, with 15 bases between. The germline V gene has CDR1 SGHTA and CDR2 FQGNSA. This CDR3 comprises 15 residues. CDR3 loop: CASLPRAGSGNTIYF. In DNA form, the CDR3 reads TGTGCCAGCCTACCCAGGGCCGGTTCTGGAAACACCATATATTTT.

The chain joins TRBV3-1 (or the pseudogene TRBV3-2) to TRBJ1-6; D might be TRBD1 (5 bases). Germline CDR1 reads LGHDT; CDR2 reads YNNKEL (reference sequence). Trimming removed 4 bases from V and 10 bases from J, with 11 bases in between. The CDR3 covers 13 residues. The CDR3 DNA reads as TGTGCCAGCAGCCTGGGGCGAAACTCACCCCTCCACTTT. Amino acid sequence: CASSLGRNSPLHF.

This clone occurred a few times. This chain links TRBV19 with TRBJ1-1; D possibly corresponds to TRBD1 (5 bases). This CDR3 comprises 14 residues. The germline V gene has CDR1 LNHDA and CDR2 SQIVND (reference sequence). V was cut by 7 bases and J by 4 bases, with 16 bases left in between. CDR3 region: CASKRSGGGTEAFF. In DNA, the CDR3 is TGTGCCAGTAAGCGATCGGGGGGGGGCACTGAAGCTTTCTTT.

The rearrangement uses TRBV2 and TRBJ2-1, with a weak D call TRBD2 (5 bases). The CDR3 contains 13 residues. Between the trimmed V and J ends, which lost 10 bases and 9 bases, there was a span of 19 bases. Per germline, CDR1 SNHLY and CDR2 FYNNEI. CDR3 DNA sequence: TGTGCCAACCGCCGTGAGCTAGGAGGTGAGCAGTTCTTC. As protein: CANRRELGGEQFF. Full variable domain (outside the CDR3, taken from reference TRBV2 and TRBJ2-1): EPEVTQTPSHQVTQMGQEVILRCVPISNHLYFYWYRQILGQKVEFLVSFYNNEISEKSEIFDDQFSVERPDGSNFTLKIRSTKLEDSAMYFCANRRELGGEQFFGPGTRLTVL.

V is TRBV27 and J is TRBJ1-4; 10 nucleotides align to TRBD1. Trimming cost V 8 bases and J 3 bases; bases outside gene matches: 12. This CDR3 is 17 amino acids long. The V gene's germline CDR1 is MNHEY and CDR2 SMNVEV (reference sequence). The CDR3 sequence: CASQTLTGGTSNEKLFF. The CDR3 nucleotides are TGTGCCAGCCAAACTTTGACAGGGGGCACGTCTAATGAAAAACTGTTTTTT.

This chain uses TRBV7-6 with TRBJ1-6; D unresolved. This CDR3 spans 15 amino acids. Looked up from germline, CDR1 is SGHVS and CDR2 is FNYEAQ. V was clipped by 1 base and J by 6 bases, with 10 bases between them. CDR3 DNA sequence: TGTGCCAGCAGCTTAGGTCAAGAGATTAATTCACCCCTCCACTTT. This sequence encodes CASSLGQEINSPLHF.